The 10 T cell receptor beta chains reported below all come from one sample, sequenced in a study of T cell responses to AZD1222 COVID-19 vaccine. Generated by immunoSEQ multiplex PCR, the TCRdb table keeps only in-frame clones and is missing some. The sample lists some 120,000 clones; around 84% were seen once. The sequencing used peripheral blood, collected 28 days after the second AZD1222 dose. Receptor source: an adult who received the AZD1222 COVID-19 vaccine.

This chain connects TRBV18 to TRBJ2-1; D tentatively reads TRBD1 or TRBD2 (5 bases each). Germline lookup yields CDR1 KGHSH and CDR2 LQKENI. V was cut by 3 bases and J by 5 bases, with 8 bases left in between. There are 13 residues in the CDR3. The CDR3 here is CASSPGENNEQFF. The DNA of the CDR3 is TGTGCCAGCTCACCGGGGGAGAACAATGAGCAGTTCTTC.

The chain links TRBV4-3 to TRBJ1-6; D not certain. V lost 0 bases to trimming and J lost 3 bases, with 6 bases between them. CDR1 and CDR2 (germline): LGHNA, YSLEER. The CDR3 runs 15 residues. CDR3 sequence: CASSQDHDYNSPLHF. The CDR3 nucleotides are TGCGCCAGCAGCCAAGATCATGACTATAATTCACCCCTCCACTTT.

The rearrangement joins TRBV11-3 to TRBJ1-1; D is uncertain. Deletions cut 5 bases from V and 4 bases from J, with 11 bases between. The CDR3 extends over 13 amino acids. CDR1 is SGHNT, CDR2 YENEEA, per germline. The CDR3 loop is CASSPSYGTEAFF. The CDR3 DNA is TGTGCCAGCAGCCCGTCGTACGGCACTGAAGCTTTCTTT.

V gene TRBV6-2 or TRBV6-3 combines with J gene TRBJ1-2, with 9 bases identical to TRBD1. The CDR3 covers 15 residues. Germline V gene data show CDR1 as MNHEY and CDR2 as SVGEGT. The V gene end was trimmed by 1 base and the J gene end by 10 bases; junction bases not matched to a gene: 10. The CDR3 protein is CASSYYPGQGPSYTF. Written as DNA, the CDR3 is TGTGCCAGCAGTTACTATCCGGGACAGGGCCCATCCTACACCTTC.

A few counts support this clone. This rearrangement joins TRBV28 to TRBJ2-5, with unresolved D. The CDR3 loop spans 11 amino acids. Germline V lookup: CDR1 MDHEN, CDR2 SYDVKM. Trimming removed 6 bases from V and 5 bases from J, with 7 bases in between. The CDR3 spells CASSIKETQYF. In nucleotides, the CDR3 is TGTGCCAGCAGCATCAAGGAGACCCAGTACTTC. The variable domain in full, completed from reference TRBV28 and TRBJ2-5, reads DVKVTQSSRYLVKRTGEKVFLECVQDMDHENMFWYRQDPGLGLRLIYFSYDVKMKEKGDIPEGYSVSREKKERFSLILESASTNQTSMYLCASSIKETQYFGPGTRLLVL.

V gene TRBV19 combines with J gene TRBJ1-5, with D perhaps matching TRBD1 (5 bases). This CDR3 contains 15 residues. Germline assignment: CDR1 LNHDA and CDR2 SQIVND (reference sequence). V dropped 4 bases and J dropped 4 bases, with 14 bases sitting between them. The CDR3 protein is CASSKEGPWNQPQHF. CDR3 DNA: TGTGCCAGTAGTAAGGAGGGACCCTGGAATCAGCCCCAGCATTTT.

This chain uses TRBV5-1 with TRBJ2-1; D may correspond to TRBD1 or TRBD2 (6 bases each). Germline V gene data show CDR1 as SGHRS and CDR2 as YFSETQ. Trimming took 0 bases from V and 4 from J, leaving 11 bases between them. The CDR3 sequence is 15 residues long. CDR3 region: CASSLDGGPYNEQFF. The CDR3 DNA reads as TGCGCCAGCAGCTTGGATGGGGGGCCATACAATGAGCAGTTCTTC. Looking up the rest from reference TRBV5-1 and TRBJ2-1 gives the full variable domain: KAGVTQTPRYLIKTRGQQVTLSCSPISGHRSVSWYQQTPGQGLQFLFEYFSETQRNKGNFPGRFSGRQFSNSRSEMNVSTLELGDSALYLCASSLDGGPYNEQFFGPGTRLTVL.

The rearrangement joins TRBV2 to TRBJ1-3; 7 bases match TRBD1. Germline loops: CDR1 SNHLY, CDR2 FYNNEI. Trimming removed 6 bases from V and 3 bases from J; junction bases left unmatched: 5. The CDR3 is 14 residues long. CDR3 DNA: TGTGCCAGCAGCGAGGGGACAGTTGGAAACACCATATATTTT. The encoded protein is CASSEGTVGNTIYF.

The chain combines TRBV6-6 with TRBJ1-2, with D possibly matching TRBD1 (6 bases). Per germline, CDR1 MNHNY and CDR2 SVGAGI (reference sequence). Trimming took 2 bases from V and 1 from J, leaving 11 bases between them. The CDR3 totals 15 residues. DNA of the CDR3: TGTGCCAGCAGTTACCCGGCAGGGGATAACTATGGCTACACCTTC. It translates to CASSYPAGDNYGYTF.

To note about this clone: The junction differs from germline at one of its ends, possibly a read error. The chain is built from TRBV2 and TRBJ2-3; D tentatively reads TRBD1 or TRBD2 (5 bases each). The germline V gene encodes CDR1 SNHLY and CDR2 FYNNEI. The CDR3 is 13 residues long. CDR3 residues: CASSGAGPDTLYF. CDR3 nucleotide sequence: TGTGCCAGCAGCGGGGCGGGCCCAGATACGCTGTATTTT. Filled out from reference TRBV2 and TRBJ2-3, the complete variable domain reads EPEVTQTPSHQVTQMGQEVILRCVPISNHLYFYWYRQILGQKVEFLVSFYNNEISEKSEIFDDQFSVERPDGSNFTLKIRSTKLEDSAMYFCASSGAGPDTLYFGPGTRLTVL.